This T cell receptor (beta chain) was recorded in a study of patients and donors after allogeneic stem cell transplantation. The CDR3 extends over 15 amino acids. V shed 3 bases, J shed 7 bases, and the junction held 9 bases outside the gene matches. Germline CDR1 and CDR2: DFQATT and SNEGSKA (reference sequence). Each CDR3 protein is one row after TCRdb ran MiXCR on the RT-PCR reads. The table lists about 150,000 distinct CDR3 sequences, about two fifths of them singletons. This clonotype was observed a single time. Sequencing used blood, either unsorted or a sorted T cell fraction (not recorded which). The sequence was obtained from a human donor who was either an allogeneic HSCT recipient or a stem cell or donor lymphocyte infusion donor (not recorded which). It is not recorded whose cells these are; they may come from a transplant donor. This chain connects TRBV20-1 to TRBJ1-6, with 7 bases aligning to TRBD1. In DNA, the CDR3 is TGCAGTGCTAGGGCCGGGACAGCGAGAAATTCACCCCTCCACTTT. It is translated as CSARAGTARNSPLHF.